Listed below are T cell receptor beta chains from one sample, sequenced in a study of cytomegalovirus exposure and HLA in healthy donors. Sequenced by immunoSEQ multiplex PCR; TCRdb stores in-frame clones only, minus some. The sample has some 110,000 clones, around 78% seen once; the top ten hold 3.6%. The specimen sequenced was PBMCs. The receptor source for this set is a man aged 40-50 years in good health and CMV-seronegative. Each CDR3 is given with its conserved first and last residue. The D gene is left open where the match is weak. A row's size may be missing; if present it is once, few, many or a size class.

D,V,size,J,CDR3,DNA
-,TRBV6-6,-,TRBJ1-5,CASSPGGGAINQPQHF,TGTGCCAGCAGTCCCGGAGGGGGGGCGATTAATCAGCCCCAGCATTTT
-,TRBV5-1,-,TRBJ1-2,CASSLEGGPNYGYTF,TGCGCCAGCAGCTTGGAAGGGGGACCAAACTATGGCTACACCTTC
-,TRBV9,-,TRBJ1-4,CASSVDDRPRELFF,TGTGCCAGCAGCGTAGACGACAGGCCCCGGGAACTGTTTTTT
-,TRBV15,-,TRBJ2-7,CATSREAGFEQYF,TGTGCCACCAGCAGAGAAGCAGGGTTCGAGCAGTACTTC
-,TRBV6-5,-,TRBJ2-5,CASSRLGETQYF,TGTGCCAGCAGCCGACTTGGAGAGACCCAGTACTTC
TRBD1,TRBV6-1,-,TRBJ2-1,CASSSGGTGGGEQFF,TGTGCCAGCAGTTCGGGGGGGACAGGGGGCGGTGAGCAGTTCTTC
-,TRBV7-9,-,TRBJ1-1,CASSSQVMNTEAFF,TGTGCCAGCAGCTCACAGGTCATGAACACTGAAGCTTTCTTT
-,TRBV19,few,TRBJ1-3,CASSITAALSSGNTIYF,TGTGCCAGTAGTATCACAGCTGCTCTGAGCTCTGGAAACACCATATATTTT
-,TRBV30,-,TRBJ1-1,CAWSVGGDGDPEAFF,TGTGCCTGGAGTGTAGGCGGTGACGGTGACCCTGAAGCTTTCTTT
-,TRBV28,-,TRBJ2-7,CASSLLPYEQYF,TGTGCCAGCAGTTTACTCCCCTACGAGCAGTACTTC
-,TRBV18,-,TRBJ2-5,CASSPQRETQYF,TGTGCCAGCTCACCTCAGAGGGAGACCCAGTACTTC
-,TRBV14,-,TRBJ2-7,CASSPFTAIAHYEQYF,TGTGCCAGCAGCCCCTTTACGGCCATAGCACACTACGAGCAGTACTTC
TRBD2,TRBV29-1,-,TRBJ2-7,CSVRDLFSGGYEQYF,TGCAGCGTTAGGGATCTTTTCTCGGGGGGCTACGAGCAGTACTTC
-,TRBV13,few,TRBJ2-7,CASSLGADSYEQYF,TGTGCCAGCAGCTTAGGCGCAGACTCCTACGAGCAGTACTTC
TRBD1,TRBV27,-,TRBJ1-5,CASSLAQGRNQPQHF,TGTGCCAGCAGTTTAGCACAGGGGCGAAATCAGCCCCAGCATTTT
-,TRBV4-3,-,TRBJ2-7,CASSQDRGTYEQYF,TGCGCCAGCAGCCAAGATCGGGGTACCTACGAGCAGTACTTC
-,TRBV29-1,-,TRBJ1-1,CSVVWDSGTEAFF,TGCAGCGTTGTGTGGGACTCTGGGACTGAAGCTTTCTTT
-,TRBV7-9,-,TRBJ2-1,CASSTAPPGDEQFF,TGTGCCAGCAGCACCGCCCCCCCGGGGGATGAGCAGTTCTTC
-,TRBV6-6,once,TRBJ2-7,CASQGTPETYEQYF,TGTGCCAGCCAGGGGACACCTGAGACCTACGAGCAGTACTTC
TRBD1,TRBV7-2,-,TRBJ1-6,CASSSSRGQGFIPHF,TGTGCCAGCAGCTCATCACGCGGACAGGGTTTTATTCCCCACTTT
-,TRBV7-2,-,TRBJ1-4,CASSFRRHSTNEKLFF,TGTGCCAGCAGCTTTCGGCGGCATTCAACTAATGAAAAACTGTTTTTT
-,TRBV7-2,-,TRBJ2-4,CASSFLGGRVDIQYF,TGTGCCAGCAGCTTCCTGGGGGGGCGCGTCGACATTCAGTACTTC
-,TRBV4-3,-,TRBJ1-5,CASSQDPGGNQPQHF,TGCGCCAGCAGCCAAGACCCAGGGGGCAATCAGCCCCAGCATTTT
TRBD2,TRBV2,-,TRBJ2-3,CASMRGGEDTQYF,TGTGCCAGCATGCGGGGGGGAGAAGATACGCAGTATTTT
TRBD1,TRBV5-8,-,TRBJ1-1,CASRARGQGGGTEAFF,TGTGCCAGCAGGGCGAGAGGACAGGGCGGAGGCACTGAAGCTTTCTTT
TRBD2,TRBV2,-,TRBJ2-1,CASSEMGLAGDSQQFF,TGTGCCAGCAGTGAAATGGGACTAGCGGGAGACAGCCAGCAGTTCTTC
-,TRBV9,-,TRBJ1-3,CASSLPGAGNTIYF,TGTGCCAGCAGCTTGCCAGGGGCTGGAAACACCATATATTTT
-,TRBV19,few,TRBJ1-1,CASSRATTEAFF,TGTGCCAGTAGTAGGGCGACAACCGAAGCTTTCTTT
-,TRBV5-6,few,TRBJ1-2,CASSLSRGLYGYTF,TGTGCCAGCAGCTTGTCTCGGGGTCTCTATGGCTACACCTTC